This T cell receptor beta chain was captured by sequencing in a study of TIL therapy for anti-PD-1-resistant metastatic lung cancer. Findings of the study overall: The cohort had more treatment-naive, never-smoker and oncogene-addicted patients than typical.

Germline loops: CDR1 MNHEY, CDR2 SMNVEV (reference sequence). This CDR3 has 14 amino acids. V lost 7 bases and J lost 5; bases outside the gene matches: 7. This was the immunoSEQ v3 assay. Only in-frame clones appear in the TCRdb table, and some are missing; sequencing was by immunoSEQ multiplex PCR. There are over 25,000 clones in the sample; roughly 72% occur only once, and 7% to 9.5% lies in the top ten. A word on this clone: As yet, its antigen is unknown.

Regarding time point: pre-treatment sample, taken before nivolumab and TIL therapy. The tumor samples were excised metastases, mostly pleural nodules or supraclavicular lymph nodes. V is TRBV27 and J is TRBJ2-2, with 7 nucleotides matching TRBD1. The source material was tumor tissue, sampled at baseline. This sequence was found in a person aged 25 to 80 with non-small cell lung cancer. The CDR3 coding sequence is TGTGCCAGCACCTGGGCAGGGGGAACCGGGGAGCTGTTTTTT. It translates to CASTWAGGTGELFF.